The clone carrying this T cell receptor beta chain turned up a few times. The antigen remains unidentified. A multiplex PCR was run with 60 Vbeta primers and 13 Jbeta primers. TCRdb's table, derived via immunoSEQ multiplex PCR, lists solely in-frame clones and lacks some. The sample lists 90,000 to 100,000 clones; about a tenth were seen once. Trimming removed 3 bases from V and 2 bases from J, with 13 bases in between. The CDR3 is 15 residues long. The sample belongs to a study of cytomegalovirus exposure and HLA in healthy donors. Study-wide results and limits: Most sequenced TCRs were rare (though some public TCRs occurred in many donors). In all likelihood, a cluster of highly shared sequence variants was a sequencing artifact. In vitro testing confirmed a few CMV-associated chains as specific for CMV antigens.

The rearrangement uses TRBV5-3 and TRBJ2-3, with D maybe TRBD1 (6 bases). TRBV5-3 is filed as an ORF, its function uncertain. The material sequenced was PBMCs. The sequence was obtained from a man aged 45-65 years in good health and CMV-seropositive. The CDR3 region is CARSYRTATTDTQYF. In DNA, the CDR3 is TGTGCCAGAAGCTACCGGACAGCTACCACAGATACGCAGTATTTT.